Sequencing of this T cell receptor beta chain was carried out in a study of blood T cell repertoires in COVID-19 (TCRdb year 2020). Study-wide context: Samples from collaborators originated in the United States, Italy and Spain and spanned both the acute and convalescent phases of COVID-19. The prospective study material was composed of cDNA or gDNA derived from T cells, B-cell-depleted T cells, or PBMCs. The dataset comprised deeply sampled blood TCRbeta repertoires from subjects exposed to, actively infected with, or recovered from COVID-19. A freely available public database, intended as a resource for researchers studying the immune response to SARS-CoV-2, is where the repertoires were released. The samples were drawn from two sources: the first 160 participants of the ongoing ImmuneRACE study, and over 1,000 subjects contributed by 6 global collaborators. The sample metadata nearly always contained a de-identified subject ID, COVID-19 status, age in years and sex. Where available, HLA class I and class II types were obtained from metadata supplied by the sample provider rather than from assay-based typing. Findings and caveats that apply to the study as a whole: The amount of clinical and demographic metadata varied by source and participant and was provided uncurated.

From cysteine to phenylalanine, the CDR3 is 13 amino acids long. This entry keeps only the CDR3 DNA: 39 bases, framed from base 1. Sequences GTSNPN (CDR1) and SVGIG (CDR2) are obtained from the germline V gene (reference sequence). V gives up 0 bases and J gives up 4 bases, and the segment between their germline ends measures 9 bases. TCRbeta CDR3 regions were amplified from genomic DNA using the immunoSEQ Assay, a bias-controlled multiplex PCR. In the authors' own workflow: Nucleated cell counts per sample were estimated from amplification of reference gene primers within the assay. To quantify the absolute abundance of each unique TCRbeta CDR3 rearrangement, sequence reads were collapsed and filtered. For each sample, productive Simpson clonality was calculated by taking the square root of Simpson's diversity index across productive rearrangements. Entries here come from immuneACCESS through TCRdb and include only in-frame sequences with V and J called. Some clones fail to appear in such tables; in the studies checked, an unresolved V gene covers under half of the shortfall, and the cause of the remainder is unknown. The DNA gave D and trimming, while V, J and clone size come from that table. Recorded for this sample are 30,000 to 40,000 clones; approximately 80% of them occurred a single time. The top ten constitute around 29% of the sample.

For this clone: This receptor's antigen is unknown. No base quality information exists; no much larger clone differs at one position.

Collaborating institutions collected whole blood in K2EDTA tubes following their own protocols. Collaborator samples were shipped for TCRbeta analysis as frozen whole blood, isolated PBMCs, or DNA extracted from either sample type. The receptor was derived from a man older than 75 with acute or convalescent COVID-19. Sequencing was carried out using peripheral blood. Here the chain combines TRBV30 and TRBJ1-2, with the D gene not confidently named. The sequence in DNA is TGTGCCTGGAGTGTTGAGCTCGGCTATGGCTACACCTTC. Translation gives CAWSVELGYGYTF.